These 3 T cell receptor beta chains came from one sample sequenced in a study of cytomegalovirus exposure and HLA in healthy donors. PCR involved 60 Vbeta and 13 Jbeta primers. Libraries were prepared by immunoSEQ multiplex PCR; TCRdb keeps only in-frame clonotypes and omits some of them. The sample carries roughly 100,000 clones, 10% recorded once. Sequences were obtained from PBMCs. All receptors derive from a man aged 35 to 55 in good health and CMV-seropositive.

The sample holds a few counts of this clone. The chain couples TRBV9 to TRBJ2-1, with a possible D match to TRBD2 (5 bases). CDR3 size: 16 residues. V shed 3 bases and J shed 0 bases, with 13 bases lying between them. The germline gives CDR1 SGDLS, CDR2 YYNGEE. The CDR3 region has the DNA TGTGCCAGCAGCGAGGCCGGGATACGCTCCTACAATGAGCAGTTCTTC. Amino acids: CASSEAGIRSYNEQFF.

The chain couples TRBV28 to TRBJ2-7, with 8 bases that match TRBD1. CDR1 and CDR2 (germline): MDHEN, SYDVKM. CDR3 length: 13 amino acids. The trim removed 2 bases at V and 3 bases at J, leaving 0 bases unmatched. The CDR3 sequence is CASSLGQGYEQYF. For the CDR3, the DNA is TGTGCCAGCAGTTTAGGACAGGGCTACGAGCAGTACTTC.

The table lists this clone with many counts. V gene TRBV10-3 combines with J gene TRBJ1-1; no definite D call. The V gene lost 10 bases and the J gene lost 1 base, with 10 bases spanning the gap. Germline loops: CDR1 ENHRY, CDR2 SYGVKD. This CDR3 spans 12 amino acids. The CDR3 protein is CATTARNTEAFF. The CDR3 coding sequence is TGTGCCACCACAGCCAGGAACACTGAAGCTTTCTTT.